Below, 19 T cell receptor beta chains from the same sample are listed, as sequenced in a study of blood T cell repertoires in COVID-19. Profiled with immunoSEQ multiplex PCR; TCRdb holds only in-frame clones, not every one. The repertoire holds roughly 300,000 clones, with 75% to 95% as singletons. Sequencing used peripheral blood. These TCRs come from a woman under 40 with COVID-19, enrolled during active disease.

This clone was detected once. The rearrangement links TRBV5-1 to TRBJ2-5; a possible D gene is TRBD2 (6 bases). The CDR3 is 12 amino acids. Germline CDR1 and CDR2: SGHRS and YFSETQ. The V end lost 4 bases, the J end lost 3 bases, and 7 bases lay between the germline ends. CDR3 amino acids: CASSGGKETQYF. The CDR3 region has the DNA TGCGCCAGCAGCGGGGGGAAAGAGACCCAGTACTTC.

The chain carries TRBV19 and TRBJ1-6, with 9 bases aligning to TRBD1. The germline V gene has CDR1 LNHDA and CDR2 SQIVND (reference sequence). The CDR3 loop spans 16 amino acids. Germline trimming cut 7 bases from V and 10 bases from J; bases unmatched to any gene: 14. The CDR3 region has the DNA TGTGCCAGTACCCAAACCGGGACAGGGCTCCGGTCACCCCTCCACTTT. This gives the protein CASTQTGTGLRSPLHF.

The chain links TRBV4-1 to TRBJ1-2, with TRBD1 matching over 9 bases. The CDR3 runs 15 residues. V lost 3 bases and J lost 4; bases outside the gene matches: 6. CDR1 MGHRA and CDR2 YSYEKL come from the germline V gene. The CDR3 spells CASSQGQGFVYGYTF. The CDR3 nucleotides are TGCGCCAGCAGCCAGGGACAGGGTTTTGTCTATGGCTACACCTTC.

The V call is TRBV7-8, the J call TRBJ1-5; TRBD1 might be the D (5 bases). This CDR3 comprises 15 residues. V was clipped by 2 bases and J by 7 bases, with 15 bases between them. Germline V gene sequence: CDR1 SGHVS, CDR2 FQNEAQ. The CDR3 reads CASSLWGGSEQPQHF. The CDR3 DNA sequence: TGTGCCAGCAGCTTATGGGGGGGAAGTGAGCAGCCCCAGCATTTT.

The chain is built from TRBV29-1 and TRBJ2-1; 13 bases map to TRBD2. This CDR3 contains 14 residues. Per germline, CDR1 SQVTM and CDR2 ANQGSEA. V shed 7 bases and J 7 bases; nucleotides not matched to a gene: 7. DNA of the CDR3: TGCAGCGAGATACTAGCGGGAGGGGATAATGAGCAGTTCTTC. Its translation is CSEILAGGDNEQFF.

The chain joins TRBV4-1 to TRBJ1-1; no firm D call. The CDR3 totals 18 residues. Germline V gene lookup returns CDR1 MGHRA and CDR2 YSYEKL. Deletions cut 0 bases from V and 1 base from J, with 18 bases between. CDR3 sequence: CASSQDMPNSAGNTEAFF. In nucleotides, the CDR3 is TGCGCCAGCAGCCAAGATATGCCGAACTCCGCGGGGAACACTGAAGCTTTCTTT.

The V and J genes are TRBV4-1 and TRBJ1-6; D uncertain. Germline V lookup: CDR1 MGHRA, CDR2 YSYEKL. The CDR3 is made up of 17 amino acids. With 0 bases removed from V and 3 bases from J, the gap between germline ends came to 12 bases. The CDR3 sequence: CASSQDPGEGYNSPLHF. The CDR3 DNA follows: TGCGCCAGCAGCCAAGACCCGGGCGAGGGCTATAATTCACCCCTCCACTTT.

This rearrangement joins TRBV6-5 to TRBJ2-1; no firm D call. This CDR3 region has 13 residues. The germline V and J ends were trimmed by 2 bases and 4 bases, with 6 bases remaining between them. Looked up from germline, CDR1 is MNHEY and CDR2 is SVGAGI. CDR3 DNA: TGTGCCAGCAGTTACGACATTTACAATGAGCAGTTCTTC. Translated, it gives CASSYDIYNEQFF.

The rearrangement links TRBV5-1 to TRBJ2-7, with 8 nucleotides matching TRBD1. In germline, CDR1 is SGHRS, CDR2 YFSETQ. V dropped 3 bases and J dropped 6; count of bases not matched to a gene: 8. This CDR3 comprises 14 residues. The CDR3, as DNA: TGCGCCAGCAGCTCGGCAGGGGGCGGTTTCGAGCAGTACTTC. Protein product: CASSSAGGGFEQYF. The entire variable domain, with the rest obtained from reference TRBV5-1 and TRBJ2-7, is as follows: KAGVTQTPRYLIKTRGQQVTLSCSPISGHRSVSWYQQTPGQGLQFLFEYFSETQRNKGNFPGRFSGRQFSNSRSEMNVSTLELGDSALYLCASSSAGGGFEQYFGPGTRLTVT.

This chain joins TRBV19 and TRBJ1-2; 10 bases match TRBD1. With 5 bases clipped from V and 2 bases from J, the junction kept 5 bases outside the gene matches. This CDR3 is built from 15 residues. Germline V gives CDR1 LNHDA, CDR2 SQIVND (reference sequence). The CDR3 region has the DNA TGTGCCAGTAGTGATGAGACAGGGGGCAACTATGGCTACACCTTC. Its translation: CASSDETGGNYGYTF.

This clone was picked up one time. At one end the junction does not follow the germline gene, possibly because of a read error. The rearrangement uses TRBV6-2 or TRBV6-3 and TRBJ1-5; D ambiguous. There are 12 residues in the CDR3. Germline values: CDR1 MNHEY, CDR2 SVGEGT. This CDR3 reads CASSDKLTRRNF. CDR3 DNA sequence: TGTGCCAGCAGTGACAAGCTGACAAGGAGGAATTTT.

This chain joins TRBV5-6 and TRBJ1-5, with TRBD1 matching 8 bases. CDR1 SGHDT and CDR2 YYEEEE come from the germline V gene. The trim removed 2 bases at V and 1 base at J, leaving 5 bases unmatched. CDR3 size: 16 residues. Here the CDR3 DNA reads TGTGCCAGCAGCTTAGGACAGGGCCGGAGCAATCAGCCCCAGCATTTT. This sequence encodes CASSLGQGRSNQPQHF.

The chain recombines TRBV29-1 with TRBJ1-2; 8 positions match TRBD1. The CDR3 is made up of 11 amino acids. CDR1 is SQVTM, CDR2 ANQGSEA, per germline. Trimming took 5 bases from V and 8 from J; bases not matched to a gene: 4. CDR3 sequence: CSVQGARGYTF. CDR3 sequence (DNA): TGCAGCGTTCAGGGGGCGCGGGGCTACACCTTC.

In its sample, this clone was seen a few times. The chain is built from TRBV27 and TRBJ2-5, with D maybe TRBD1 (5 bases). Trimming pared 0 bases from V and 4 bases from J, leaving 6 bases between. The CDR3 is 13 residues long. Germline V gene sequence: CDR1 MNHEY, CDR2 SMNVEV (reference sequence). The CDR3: CASSLSRGETQYF. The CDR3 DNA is TGTGCCAGCAGTTTATCTAGGGGAGAGACCCAGTACTTC.

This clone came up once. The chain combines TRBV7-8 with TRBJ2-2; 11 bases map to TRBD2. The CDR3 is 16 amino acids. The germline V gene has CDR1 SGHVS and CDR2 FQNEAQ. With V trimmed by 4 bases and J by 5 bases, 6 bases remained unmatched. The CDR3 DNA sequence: TGTGCCAGCAGCTCAATAGCGGGAGGGGTAACCGGGGAGCTGTTTTTT. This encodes CASSSIAGGVTGELFF.

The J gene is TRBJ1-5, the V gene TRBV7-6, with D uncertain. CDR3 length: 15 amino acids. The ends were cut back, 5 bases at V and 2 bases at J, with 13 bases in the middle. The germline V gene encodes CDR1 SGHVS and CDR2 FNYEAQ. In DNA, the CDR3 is TGTGCCAGCAGCGCGGGCCCCCTCGGCAATCAGCCCCAGCATTTT. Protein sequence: CASSAGPLGNQPQHF.

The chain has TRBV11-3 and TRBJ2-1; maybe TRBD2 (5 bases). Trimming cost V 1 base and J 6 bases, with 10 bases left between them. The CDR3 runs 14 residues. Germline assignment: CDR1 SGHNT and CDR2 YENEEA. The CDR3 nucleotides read TGTGCCAGCAGCTTAGGGGCGGGCCCCAATGAGCAGTTCTTC. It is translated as CASSLGAGPNEQFF.

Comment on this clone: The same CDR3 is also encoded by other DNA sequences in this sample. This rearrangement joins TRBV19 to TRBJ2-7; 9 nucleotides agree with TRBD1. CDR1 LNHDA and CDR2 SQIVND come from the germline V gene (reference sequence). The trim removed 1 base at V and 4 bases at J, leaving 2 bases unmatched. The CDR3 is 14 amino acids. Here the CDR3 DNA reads TGTGCCAGTAGTATAGGGGACAGGGCTTACGAGCAGTACTTC. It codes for CASSIGDRAYEQYF.

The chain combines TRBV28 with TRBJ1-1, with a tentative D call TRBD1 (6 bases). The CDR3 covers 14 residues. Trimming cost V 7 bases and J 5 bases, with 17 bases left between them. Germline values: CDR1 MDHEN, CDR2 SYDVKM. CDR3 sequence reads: CASTVGGRWTEAFF. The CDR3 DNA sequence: TGTGCCAGCACAGTAGGGGGAAGGTGGACTGAAGCTTTCTTT.